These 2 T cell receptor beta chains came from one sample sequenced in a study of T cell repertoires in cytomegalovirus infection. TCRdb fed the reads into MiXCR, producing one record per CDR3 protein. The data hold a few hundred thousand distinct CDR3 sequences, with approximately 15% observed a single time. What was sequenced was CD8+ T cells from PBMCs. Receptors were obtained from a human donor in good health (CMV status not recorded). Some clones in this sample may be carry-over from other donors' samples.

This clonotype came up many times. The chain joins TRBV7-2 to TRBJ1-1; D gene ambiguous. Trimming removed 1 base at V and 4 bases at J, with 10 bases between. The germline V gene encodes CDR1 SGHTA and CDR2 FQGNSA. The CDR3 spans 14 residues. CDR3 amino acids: CASSLGLGGTEAFF. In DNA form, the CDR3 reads TGTGCCAGCAGCTTAGGTCTGGGTGGCACTGAAGCTTTCTTT.

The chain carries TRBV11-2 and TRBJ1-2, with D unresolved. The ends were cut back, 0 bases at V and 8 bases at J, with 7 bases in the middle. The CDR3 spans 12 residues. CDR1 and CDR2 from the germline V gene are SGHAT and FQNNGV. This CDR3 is CASSLDPGGYTF. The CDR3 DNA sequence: TGTGCCAGCAGCTTAGATCCGGGGGGCTACACCTTC.